This TCR beta chain is drawn from a study of T cell repertoires in cytomegalovirus infection. About the study: From public TCR beta signatures came an indication of both CMV infection and matching HLA type.

MiXCR, applied by TCRdb to the reads, yields one record per CDR3 protein. Here the sample spans 210,000 or so distinct CDR3 sequences, around 6.4% being singletons. This clonotype was detected many times. Its antigen is not identified. This CDR3 is 16 amino acids long. The V and J ends lost 1 base and 6 bases respectively, with 17 bases between them. Germline V lookup: CDR1 SGHTS, CDR2 YDEGEE. Study-wide results and caveats: The ex vivo response was dominated by HLA-C-restricted CMV-specific TCR beta clonotypes. Summed frequency of public TCR beta families distinguished CMV carriers with the relevant HLA.

V is TRBV5-8 and J is TRBJ1-5; TRBD1 is a possible D gene (5 bases). The sequencing input was PBMCs. The sequence derives from a human donor in good health (CMV status not recorded). Some clones in this sample may be carry-over from other donors' samples. The CDR3 sequence is CASSLMSFREGQPQHF. The CDR3 DNA sequence: TGTGCCAGCAGCTTGATGTCGTTCAGGGAGGGTCAGCCCCAGCATTTT.